These 26 T cell receptor beta chains originate from one sample sequenced in a study of T cells in Graves' hyperthyroidism and ophthalmopathy. Amplification of TCR beta CDR3 regions used RNA as the template. The HTBI set primed first-round TCR CDR3 RT-PCR. TCRdb used MiXCR to reprocess the multiplex PCR reads, holding one entry per CDR3 protein. The table has roughly 420,000 distinct CDR3 sequences, approximately 14% seen once. The sequenced material came from blood. The receptors shown here come from a woman between 18 and 29 years old with Graves' hyperthyroidism.

This clonotype came up many times. The chain joins TRBV20-1 to TRBJ2-5; TRBD1 or TRBD2 may be the D gene (5 bases each). The CDR3 spans 13 residues. Germline CDR1 DFQATT, CDR2 SNEGSKA (reference sequence). V was cut by 1 base and J by 0 bases, with 6 bases left in between. CDR3 bases: TGCAGTGCTAGAGTGGGACACCAAGAGACCCAGTACTTC. It codes for CSARVGHQETQYF.

In the case of this clonotype: Since a much larger clone is just one base distant, this may be a read error. The rearrangement uses TRBV27 and TRBJ2-5; 9 positions agree with TRBD1. From germline, CDR1 is MNHEY and CDR2 SMNVEV (reference sequence). This CDR3 contains 14 residues. DNA of the CDR3: TGTGCCAGCAGACGGACAGGGGTCCAAGAGACCCAGCACTTC. It translates to CASRRTGVQETQHF.

This clonotype was counted at least ten times. The J gene is TRBJ2-2, the V gene TRBV5-1; D is ambiguous. Germline V lookup: CDR1 SGHRS, CDR2 YFSETQ. Trimming stripped 5 bases from V and 1 base from J, with 12 bases between. This CDR3 is built from 15 residues. CDR3 bases: TGCGCCAGCAGACTCTCCCCGGGGAACACCGGGGAGCTGTTTTTT. Encoded protein: CASRLSPGNTGELFF.

On this clonotype itself: The junction does not match germline at one end; this may be a read error. The CDR3 spells CASSADSVGTQYF. The CDR3 DNA reads TGTGCTAGCAGCGCGGACTCCGTGGGGACCCAGTACTTC. J is TRBJ2-5 and V is TRBV7-7; D is possibly TRBD2 (5 bases). This CDR3 has 13 residues. CDR1 SSHAT and CDR2 FNYEAQ come from the germline V gene (reference sequence).

V and J are TRBV11-2 and TRBJ2-7; D possibly matches TRBD1 or TRBD2 (5 bases each). CDR1 SGHAT and CDR2 FQNNGV come from the germline V gene. The V end was cut by 4 bases, the J end by 7 bases, with 26 bases between. CDR3 length equals 17 residues. This chain's CDR3 is CASSSLLHGRDPREQYF. The DNA for the CDR3 is TGTGCCAGCAGCTCCTTGCTGCACGGACGGGACCCTAGAGAGCAGTACTTC.

This clonotype was seen ten or more times. The chain recombines TRBV20-1 with TRBJ2-2, with D perhaps TRBD1 (5 bases). CDR1 DFQATT and CDR2 SNEGSKA come from the germline V gene (reference sequence). This CDR3 region has 14 residues. V was pared by 3 bases and J by 3 bases, with 11 bases between. CDR3 sequence (DNA): TGCAGTGCTAGGTCTGACAGCGACACCGGGGAGCTGTTTTTT. Its translation is CSARSDSDTGELFF.

This chain links TRBV7-9 with TRBJ2-7; D might be TRBD1 or TRBD2, each matching 5 bases. The CDR3 is 17 residues long. V lost 2 bases and J 2 bases, leaving 19 bases between the germline ends. The V gene's germline CDR1 is SEHNR and CDR2 FQNEAQ (reference sequence). CDR3 loop: CASSLPPTGTLPYEQYF. Here the CDR3 DNA reads TGTGCCAGCAGCTTACCACCCACCGGGACCCTCCCCTACGAGCAGTACTTC. The full variable domain, completed using reference TRBV7-9 and TRBJ2-7, is DTGVSQNPRHKITKRGQNVTFRCDPISEHNRLYWYRQTLGQGPEFLTYFQNEAQLEKSRLLSDRFSAERPKGSFSTLEIQRTEQGDSAMYLCASSLPPTGTLPYEQYFGPGTRLTVT.

The J gene is TRBJ1-3, the V gene TRBV10-3; 10 bases fit TRBD1. The CDR3 contains 18 residues. Losses at the gene ends were 3 bases for V and 0 bases for J; bases not matched to a gene: 8. In germline, CDR1 is ENHRY, CDR2 SYGVKD. The CDR3: CAISDTGTGALSGNTIYF. The CDR3 region has the DNA TGTGCCATCAGTGATACCGGGACAGGGGCCCTCTCTGGAAACACCATATATTTT.

This clonotype was seen at least ten times. This chain's CDR3 is CASSSGTSGRYRHEQYF. The CDR3 DNA sequence: TGTGCCAGCAGCTCCGGGACTAGCGGGAGATATAGGCACGAGCAGTACTTC. The gene calls are TRBV7-9 and TRBJ2-7, with TRBD2 matching 14 bases. Germline CDR1 reads SEHNR; CDR2 reads FQNEAQ (reference sequence). This CDR3 is built from 17 residues. Trimming removed 4 bases from V and 5 bases from J; junction bases left unmatched: 10.

This chain joins TRBV6-1 and TRBJ2-1; D may match TRBD1 or TRBD2 (5 bases each). Trimming left V 6 bases short and J 8 bases short, with 17 bases between. This CDR3 comprises 14 residues. Germline V CDR1 and CDR2: MNHNS, SASEGT. The CDR3 DNA reads TGTGCCAGCAGATCCCGGGGCAGGGTTGATGAGCAGTTCTTC. Translation gives CASRSRGRVDEQFF.

The V call is TRBV7-9, the J call TRBJ2-6; D is uncertain. The CDR3 sequence is 17 residues long. The V gene's germline CDR1 is SEHNR and CDR2 FQNEAQ (reference sequence). V lost 4 bases and J 0 bases, leaving 13 bases between the germline ends. Here the CDR3 DNA reads TGTGCCAGCAGCTCTGGCTTTCGTAGCTCTGGGGCCAACGTCCTGACTTTC. Its protein is CASSSGFRSSGANVLTF.

This clonotype showed up many times. In DNA, the CDR3 is TGTGCCAGCAGCTTAGGGACCGGGCGGGGGGGCGGTTCAGATACGCAGTATTTT. This gives the protein CASSLGTGRGGGSDTQYF. This chain links TRBV7-8 with TRBJ2-3; 9 positions agree with TRBD2. The length of the CDR3 is 18 residues. V gave up 1 base and J gave up 4 bases; unmatched junction bases: 12. CDR1 SGHVS and CDR2 FQNEAQ come from the germline V gene. The entire variable domain, with the rest obtained from reference TRBV7-8 and TRBJ2-3, is as follows: GAGVSQSPRYKVAKRGQDVALRCDPISGHVSLFWYQQALGQGPEFLTYFQNEAQLDKSGLPSDRFFAERPEGSVSTLKIQRTQQEDSAVYLCASSLGTGRGGGSDTQYFGPGTRLTVL.

In its sample, this clonotype was seen many times. The chain carries TRBV5-6 and TRBJ2-7; 9 bases are a match to TRBD2. Germline CDR1 and CDR2: SGHDT and YYEEEE. The CDR3 runs 13 residues. After removal of 3 bases from V and 6 bases from J, the junction contained 4 bases not matched to a gene. The CDR3 nucleotides read TGTGCCAGCAGCTCCAGACTAGCGGCCGAGCAGTACTTC. Amino acid sequence: CASSSRLAAEQYF.

V usage is TRBV6-1 and J usage is TRBJ2-7, with D hard to call. The CDR3 is 13 residues long. The ends were cut back, 6 bases at V and 3 bases at J, with 12 bases in the middle. From germline, CDR1 is MNHNS and CDR2 SASEGT. This chain's CDR3 is CASSSHPLYEQYF. The DNA of the CDR3 is TGTGCCAGCAGCTCGCACCCTCTCTACGAGCAGTACTTC.

This clonotype was seen ten or more times. CDR3 sequence reads: CSAYRGPSGFPTGELFF. The CDR3 DNA reads as TGCAGTGCTTACAGAGGGCCTAGCGGGTTCCCCACCGGGGAGCTGTTTTTT. The chain carries TRBV20-1 and TRBJ2-2; 8 bases map to TRBD2. In germline, CDR1 is DFQATT, CDR2 SNEGSKA (reference sequence). The CDR3 totals 17 residues. V gave up 5 bases and J gave up 4 bases; unmatched junction bases: 15.

This clonotype was observed many times. V is TRBV7-3 and J is TRBJ2-1; 9 nucleotides agree with TRBD1. Trimming cost V 5 bases and J 4 bases; bases outside gene matches: 6. Per germline, CDR1 SGHTA and CDR2 FQGTGA. There are 15 residues in the CDR3. The CDR3 sequence: CASSRTGGGYNEQFF. As DNA, the CDR3 is TGTGCCAGCAGCCGAACAGGGGGCGGGTACAATGAGCAGTTCTTC.

V and J are TRBV6-1 and TRBJ2-4; 7 nucleotides line up with TRBD2. This CDR3 region has 14 residues. With V trimmed by 5 bases and J by 1 base, 2 bases remained unmatched. Germline loops: CDR1 MNHNS, CDR2 SASEGT. The CDR3 sequence: CASSSGRAKNIQYF. The CDR3 DNA sequence: TGTGCCAGCAGTTCCGGGAGGGCCAAAAACATTCAGTACTTC.

The rearrangement joins TRBV2 to TRBJ2-3, with 15 bases aligning to TRBD2. Germline assignment: CDR1 SNHLY and CDR2 FYNNEI. The length of the CDR3 is 15 residues. After removal of 6 bases from V and 4 bases from J, the junction contained 2 bases not matched to a gene. The CDR3 here is CASRGLAGGADTQYF. In DNA form, the CDR3 reads TGTGCCAGCAGGGGACTAGCGGGGGGCGCAGATACGCAGTATTTT.

The chain links TRBV18 to TRBJ2-3; 13 nucleotides match TRBD2. The germline V gene has CDR1 KGHSH and CDR2 LQKENI. V gave up 4 bases and J gave up 4 bases; unmatched junction bases: 5. The CDR3 consists of 16 residues. The CDR3 protein is CASSRGTSGAADTQYF. The DNA for the CDR3 is TGTGCCAGCTCACGAGGGACTAGCGGGGCGGCAGATACGCAGTATTTT.

This clonotype was recorded many times. The chain carries TRBV10-3 and TRBJ1-1; D is perhaps TRBD1 (6 bases). Germline values: CDR1 ENHRY, CDR2 SYGVKD. Trimming pared 6 bases from V and 6 bases from J, leaving 11 bases between. CDR3 length: 12 residues. DNA for the CDR3: TGTGCCATCAGAGGACAGTCCGCTGAAGCTTTCTTT. Translating gives CAIRGQSAEAFF.

The table lists this clonotype with many counts. The chain employs TRBV27 and TRBJ2-7, with 11 bases identical to TRBD1. V dropped 3 bases and J dropped 9; count of bases not matched to a gene: 7. The germline CDR1 and CDR2 sequences are MNHEY and SMNVEV (reference sequence). CDR3 length: 14 residues. The CDR3: CASSFGTGGPRQYF. The CDR3, as DNA: TGTGCCAGCAGTTTTGGGACAGGGGGACCGAGGCAGTACTTC.

V is TRBV2 and J is TRBJ2-1, with D maybe TRBD2 (6 bases). From germline, CDR1 is SNHLY and CDR2 FYNNEI. The length of the CDR3 is 17 residues. V was cut by 5 bases and J by 0 bases, with 17 bases left in between. The CDR3 sequence: CASSFKGGGSSYNEQFF. CDR3 DNA: TGTGCCAGCAGTTTCAAGGGCGGAGGGAGCTCCTACAATGAGCAGTTCTTC. The entire variable domain, with the rest obtained from reference TRBV2 and TRBJ2-1, is as follows: EPEVTQTPSHQVTQMGQEVILRCVPISNHLYFYWYRQILGQKVEFLVSFYNNEISEKSEIFDDQFSVERPDGSNFTLKIRSTKLEDSAMYFCASSFKGGGSSYNEQFFGPGTRLTVL.

This clonotype was detected ten times or more. The chain couples TRBV9 to TRBJ2-1; TRBD1 is a possible D gene (5 bases). This CDR3 contains 15 residues. V was pared by 0 bases and J by 5 bases, with 12 bases between. Germline V lookup: CDR1 SGDLS, CDR2 YYNGEE. CDR3 bases: TGTGCCAGCAGCGTAGTAGGATCAGGGCACAATGAGCAGTTCTTC. Amino acids: CASSVVGSGHNEQFF.

This clonotype was detected many times. The chain couples TRBV18 to TRBJ2-1; 7 bases line up with TRBD2. This CDR3 has 17 amino acids. The J segment lost 3 bases and the V segment lost 3 bases, leaving 11 bases of the junction unmatched. Germline CDR1 is KGHSH and CDR2 is LQKENI. CDR3 loop: CASSPRGRAGVYNEQFF. The CDR3 DNA reads TGTGCCAGCTCACCGCGAGGGAGGGCCGGGGTCTACAATGAGCAGTTCTTC.

This clonotype was seen repeatedly, ten times or more. J is TRBJ2-2 and V is TRBV12-3 or TRBV12-4; 7 bases match TRBD1. The V gene end was trimmed by 7 bases and the J gene end by 4 bases; junction bases not matched to a gene: 9. The CDR3 covers 15 residues. CDR3 sequence (DNA): TGTGCCAGCATTGAGGACAGGTTGGGCACCGGGGAGCTGTTTTTT. This codes for CASIEDRLGTGELFF.

V is TRBV11-3 and J is TRBJ2-7, with 11 bases fitting TRBD2. The CDR3 totals 14 residues. Germline V gene data show CDR1 as SGHNT and CDR2 as YENEEA. After removal of 3 bases from V and 6 bases from J, the junction contained 4 bases not matched to a gene. CDR3 DNA sequence: TGTGCCAGCAGCTTTGCTAGCGGGAGGCGCGAGCAGTACTTC. Protein product: CASSFASGRREQYF.